This is a list of T cell receptor beta chains from one sample in a study of T-cell reconstitution after alpha-beta-depleted transplantation in children. TCRdb reprocessed the PCR reads via MiXCR and lists one record per CDR3 protein. The profile shows about 1,000,000 distinct CDR3 sequences, under 30% of them singletons. The specimen comprised PBMCs, mostly from graft donor cells, sampled 360 days after TCRalphabeta/CD19-depleted stem cell transplant. Every receptor here comes from a boy under three years old who had a stem cell transplant for SCID, so the T cells may come from the graft donor. The CDR3 runs from the conserved cysteine through the conserved F or W. Fields, in order: clone size, V gene, J gene, D gene, CDR3 DNA, CDR3 protein. The D gene is left open where the match is weak. Some rows mark clone size as missing; the rest say once, few, many or name a class of expanded clone.

few	TRBV10-3	TRBJ2-7	-	TGTGCCATCAGTGAGTCGGGGGAACGAGAGCAGTACTTC	CAISESGEREQYF
-	TRBV15	TRBJ2-6	-	TGTGCCACCAGCAGAGATCTTCAGGGAAGCCCTGGGGCCAACGTCCTGACTTTC	CATSRDLQGSPGANVLTF
-	TRBV6-2/TRBV6-3	TRBJ2-1	-	TGTGCCAGCAGACAGGATCGGGGTGAGCAGTTCTTC	CASRQDRGEQFF
-	TRBV7-8	TRBJ2-7	-	TGTGCCAGCATGGCGCCCGTGGGCGAGCAGTACTTC	CASMAPVGEQYF
-	TRBV12-3/TRBV12-4	TRBJ2-1	TRBD1	TGTGCCAGCAGTTTACCACCGGGACAGGCCTACAATGAGCAGTTCTTC	CASSLPPGQAYNEQFF
-	TRBV7-9	TRBJ2-5	TRBD2	TGTGCCAGCAGCTGGGGACTAGTAGGGTCGGAGACCCAGTACTTC	CASSWGLVGSETQYF
-	TRBV20-1	TRBJ2-3	TRBD2	TGCAGTGCTGCCCCTTTGCAAAGCGGGGGGGCCGGGACGCAGTATTTT	CSAAPLQSGGAGTQYF
few	TRBV20-1	TRBJ2-2	-	TGCAGTGCTGGGTTTGTGGCCTTTCCTCACACCGGGGAGCTGTTTTTT	CSAGFVAFPHTGELFF
-	TRBV2	TRBJ1-1	-	TGTGCCAGCACGACCCACATCGGGCGCGGGGACACTGAAGCTTTCTTT	CASTTHIGRGDTEAFF
-	TRBV5-1	TRBJ2-5	TRBD1	TGCGCCAGCCTCGGGGACAGGGGGGAGACCCAGTACTTC	CASLGDRGETQYF
-	TRBV27	TRBJ2-5	-	TGTGCCAGCAGTTTATCCTTAGCCCAAGAGACCCAGTACTTC	CASSLSLAQETQYF
-	TRBV10-3	TRBJ1-5	-	TGTGCCATCAGTAATGTCCAGGGGACACAGCCCCAGCATTTT	CAISNVQGTQPQHF
few	TRBV6-5	TRBJ2-1	TRBD2	TGTGCCAGCAGTTATCGGGCGGGGGGGCCGTTGAGTGAGCAGTTCTTC	CASSYRAGGPLSEQFF
once	TRBV7-9	TRBJ2-2	-	TGTGCCAGCAGACCCGGGTCGGTTTCCGGGGAGCTGTTTTTT	CASRPGSVSGELFF
-	TRBV7-6	TRBJ2-2	-	TGTGCCAGCAGCCCCGCGGAACTCTGGTTCACCGGGGAGCTGTTTTTT	CASSPAELWFTGELFF
-	TRBV5-6	TRBJ1-2	TRBD1	TGTGCCAGCAGGATGACAGGGGTCAACTATGGCTACACCTTC	CASRMTGVNYGYTF
-	TRBV20-1	TRBJ2-4	-	TGCAGTGCTAGTAATACAGGGATTCTAGCCAAAAACATTCAGTACTTC	CSASNTGILAKNIQYF
-	TRBV29-1	TRBJ2-3	-	TGCAGCGTGGTAGCGGAATTTAGCACAGATACGCAGTATTTT	CSVVAEFSTDTQYF
-	TRBV20-1	TRBJ2-2	TRBD2	TGCAGTGCTAGAGTGCTAGCGGGGGTCACCGGGGAGCTGTTTTTT	CSARVLAGVTGELFF
-	TRBV4-1	TRBJ2-1	-	TGCGCCAGCAGCCAAGATTACAGGCGGAGCTCCTACAATGAGCAGTTCTTC	CASSQDYRRSSYNEQFF
-	TRBV12-3/TRBV12-4	TRBJ2-5	-	TGTGCCAGCAGTTACCGGACACAACAAGAGACCCAGTACTTC	CASSYRTQQETQYF
few	TRBV15	TRBJ2-1	-	TGTGCCACCAGCAGGGATCTAGATCTGTTCTTC	CATSRDLDLFF
-	TRBV10-3	TRBJ2-2	TRBD1	TGTGCCATCAGTGAGGTCGGGACAGGGGGGATCGGGGAGCTGTTTTTT	CAISEVGTGGIGELFF
many	TRBV6-1	TRBJ1-5	-	TGTGCCAGCGCGGAGGGAGGGAGCAATCAGCCCCAGCATTTT	CASAEGGSNQPQHF
-	TRBV4-1	TRBJ2-1	-	TGCGCCAGCAGCCAAGAGGGGCGGGGGCCTTACAATGAGCAGTTCTTC	CASSQEGRGPYNEQFF